Sequencing of this T cell receptor beta chain was carried out in a study of shared clonotypes between healthy human individuals. Repertoires were generated with immunoSEQ multiplex PCR, while TCRdb's copy carries only in-frame clones and drops some. The profile shows 2 million to 2.5 million clones, approximately 93% of them singletons. This clone was counted once. The clonotype comes from a man younger than 35 in good health. Some clones in this sample may be carry-over from other donors' samples. The sequencing input was naive CD4+ T cells from PBMCs. The subset: CD45RA+ positively selected.

In nucleotides, the CDR3 is TGTGCCAGCAGTTCCAGGGACAGGGTCTACGAGCAGTACTTC. Translation: CASSSRDRVYEQYF. The gene calls are TRBV28 and TRBJ2-7; 9 positions agree with TRBD1. After removal of 4 bases from V and 3 bases from J, the junction contained 4 bases not matched to a gene. The CDR3 consists of 14 residues. Per germline, CDR1 MDHEN and CDR2 SYDVKM. Supplemented by reference TRBV28 and TRBJ2-7, the full variable domain reads DVKVTQSSRYLVKRTGEKVFLECVQDMDHENMFWYRQDPGLGLRLIYFSYDVKMKEKGDIPEGYSVSREKKERFSLILESASTNQTSMYLCASSSRDRVYEQYFGPGTRLTVT.